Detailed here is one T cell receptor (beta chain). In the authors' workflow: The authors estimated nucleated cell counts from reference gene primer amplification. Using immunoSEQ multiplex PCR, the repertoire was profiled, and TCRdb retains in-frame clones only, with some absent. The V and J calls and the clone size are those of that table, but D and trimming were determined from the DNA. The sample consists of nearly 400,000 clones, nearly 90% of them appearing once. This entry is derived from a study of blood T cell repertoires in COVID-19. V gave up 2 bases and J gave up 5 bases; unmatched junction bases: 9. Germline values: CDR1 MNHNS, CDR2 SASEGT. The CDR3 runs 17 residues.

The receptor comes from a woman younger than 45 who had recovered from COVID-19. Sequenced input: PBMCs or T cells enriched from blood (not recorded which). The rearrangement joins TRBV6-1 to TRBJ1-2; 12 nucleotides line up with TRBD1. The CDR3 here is CASSERDRGRPGYGYTF. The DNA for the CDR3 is TGTGCCAGCAGTGAACGGGACAGGGGGCGGCCGGGGTATGGCTACACCTTC.